The 25 T cell receptor beta chains below all came from one sample that was sequenced in a study of blood T cell repertoires in COVID-19 (dated by TCRdb to 2020 to 2022). Libraries were built with the immunoSEQ multiplex PCR assay. The table comes from immuneACCESS by way of TCRdb, which keeps in-frame sequences with V and J called. Part of the clones is missing from these tables; in studies checked, under half for an unresolved V gene and the rest for unknown reasons. The sample records 270,000 or so clones, 81% of which are singletons. The biggest ten clones account for 2.5% to 3% of the sample. Sequencing used peripheral blood. These TCRs come from a woman aged 55-69 years with active or convalescent COVID-19.

This clone was seen a few times. The chain carries TRBV19 and TRBJ2-1; 9 nucleotides line up with TRBD1. Germline V CDR1 and CDR2: LNHDA, SQIVND (reference sequence). This CDR3 contains 14 residues. V trimming: 6 bases; J trimming: 9 bases; junction bases outside the gene matches: 9. The CDR3 reads CASSLRDRDREQFF. In DNA form, the CDR3 reads TGTGCCAGTAGCCTCCGGGACAGGGATCGTGAGCAGTTCTTC.

V usage is TRBV9 and J usage is TRBJ2-5, with 7 bases lining up with TRBD1. The CDR3 runs 14 residues. The germline V gene has CDR1 SGDLS and CDR2 YYNGEE. J lost 4 bases, V lost 4 bases, and 7 bases had no gene match. This CDR3 reads CASSLGQAVETQYF. CDR3 nucleotide sequence: TGTGCCAGCAGCCTAGGACAGGCGGTAGAGACCCAGTACTTC.

This chain uses TRBV4-1 with TRBJ1-4; possible D gene TRBD1, 6 bases. From germline, CDR1 is MGHRA and CDR2 YSYEKL. Trimming stripped 4 bases from V and 10 bases from J, with 22 bases between. The CDR3 contains 16 residues. Written as DNA, the CDR3 is TGCGCCAGCAGCCTCGAACACGGACTCCCAGGGGTAAAACTGTTTTTT. Its protein product is CASSLEHGLPGVKLFF.

This chain uses TRBV2 with TRBJ1-5; 8 nucleotides match TRBD1. With V trimmed by 4 bases and J by 4 bases, 6 bases remained unmatched. The CDR3 spans 15 residues. Per germline, CDR1 SNHLY and CDR2 FYNNEI. In DNA, the CDR3 is TGTGCCAGCAGTGGGGACAGGTTATCAAATCAGCCCCAGCATTTT. Encoded protein: CASSGDRLSNQPQHF.

This clone showed up just a few times. The chain joins TRBV29-1 to TRBJ2-5, with 13 bases fitting TRBD2. The CDR3 is 15 amino acids. After removal of 6 bases from V and 4 bases from J, the junction contained 8 bases not matched to a gene. Germline CDR1 SQVTM, CDR2 ANQGSEA. CDR3 in amino acids: CSVATSGGRGETQYF. The CDR3 region has the DNA TGCAGCGTGGCGACTAGCGGGGGGCGAGGAGAGACCCAGTACTTC.

This sequence joins TRBV7-9 and TRBJ2-1, with 8 nucleotides matching TRBD1. The length of the CDR3 is 19 residues. Germline V gives CDR1 SEHNR, CDR2 FQNEAQ (reference sequence). V shed 5 bases, J shed 0 bases, and the junction held 15 bases outside the gene matches. The DNA for the CDR3 is TGTGCCAGCAGCGAACCGGGACAGGAGACTGAGAGCTCCTACAATGAGCAGTTCTTC. Amino acid sequence: CASSEPGQETESSYNEQFF.

This clone has only a few counts. The rearrangement uses TRBV2 and TRBJ1-4; a possible D gene is TRBD1 (6 bases). This CDR3 is built from 16 residues. The germline V and J ends were trimmed by 6 bases and 0 bases, with 14 bases remaining between them. Germline CDR1 SNHLY, CDR2 FYNNEI. As DNA, the CDR3 is TGTGCCAGCAGCTCGCAGGGGAGGGCAACTAATGAAAAACTGTTTTTT. Encoded protein: CASSSQGRATNEKLFF.

This rearrangement joins TRBV7-3 to TRBJ1-1; D is perhaps TRBD1 (6 bases). V lost 6 bases to trimming and J lost 5 bases, with 19 bases between them. The CDR3 sequence is 15 residues long. CDR1 is SGHTA, CDR2 FQGTGA, per germline. The DNA of the CDR3 is TGTGCCAGCAGACCAGAACAGGGCGGACGAACTGAAGCTTTCTTT. It codes for CASRPEQGGRTEAFF.

V gene TRBV4-3 combines with J gene TRBJ1-6; 10 nucleotides line up with TRBD1. Germline lookup yields CDR1 LGHNA and CDR2 YSLEER. This CDR3 has 18 residues. Unmatched junction bases numbered 12, after V lost 0 bases and J lost 10 bases. The CDR3 nucleotides read TGCGCCAGCAGCCAAGATCGTAGGCGGGGACAGGGGTACTCACCCCTCCACTTT. Amino acid sequence: CASSQDRRRGQGYSPLHF.

Only one count was recorded for this clone. V and J are TRBV19 and TRBJ1-4, with 8 positions matching TRBD1. The CDR3 contains 14 residues. Germline-derived CDR1 and CDR2 are LNHDA and SQIVND (reference sequence). Trimming at V came to 8 bases and at J to 1 base, leaving 3 bases not matched to a gene. CDR3 sequence (DNA): TGTGCCAGTGGACAGGGTGTAACTAATGAAAAACTGTTTTTT. Translated, it gives CASGQGVTNEKLFF.

The chain joins TRBV7-8 to TRBJ2-7; 7 nucleotides line up with TRBD2. In germline, CDR1 is SGHVS, CDR2 FQNEAQ. After removal of 3 bases from V and 5 bases from J, the junction contained 7 bases not matched to a gene. The CDR3 totals 14 residues. The CDR3 here is CASSFLGAGDEQYF. The DNA of the CDR3 is TGTGCCAGCAGCTTTCTCGGGGCGGGAGACGAGCAGTACTTC.

V gene TRBV6-1 combines with J gene TRBJ2-1, with 7 bases aligning to TRBD1. J lost 2 bases, V lost 3 bases, and 4 bases had no gene match. CDR1 MNHNS and CDR2 SASEGT come from the germline V gene. The CDR3 consists of 15 residues. The CDR3 loop is CASSEWTGPYNEQFF. CDR3 nucleotides: TGTGCCAGCAGTGAGTGGACAGGTCCCTACAATGAGCAGTTCTTC.

The rearrangement links TRBV7-9 to TRBJ1-5, with 7 bases that match TRBD1. With V trimmed by 5 bases and J by 4 bases, 2 bases remained unmatched. CDR3 length equals 13 residues. Germline V gives CDR1 SEHNR, CDR2 FQNEAQ (reference sequence). This CDR3 is CASSVTGNQPQHF. The CDR3 nucleotides read TGTGCCAGCAGCGTGACAGGGAATCAGCCCCAGCATTTT.

This chain joins TRBV5-5 and TRBJ2-7; 9 bases fit TRBD1. After removal of 4 bases from V and 0 bases from J, the junction contained 5 bases not matched to a gene. Germline V CDR1 and CDR2: SGHKS, YYEKEE (reference sequence). The CDR3 sequence is 15 residues long. CDR3 sequence: CASSPTGGNSYEQYF. The DNA for the CDR3 is TGTGCCAGCAGCCCCACAGGGGGCAACTCCTACGAGCAGTACTTC.

V is TRBV7-2 and J is TRBJ1-1, with D maybe TRBD1 (6 bases). Trimming pared 5 bases from V and 5 bases from J, leaving 18 bases between. This CDR3 comprises 15 residues. The V gene's germline CDR1 is SGHTA and CDR2 FQGNSA. As DNA, the CDR3 is TGTGCCAGCAGCCTCCAAATAAGGGGGGGGACTGAAGCTTTCTTT. It yields the protein CASSLQIRGGTEAFF.

The CDR3 is CASSYVRTGDTGELFF. The CDR3 DNA is TGTGCCAGCAGTTACGTTCGGACAGGGGACACCGGGGAGCTGTTTTTT. This chain joins TRBV6-5 and TRBJ2-2; 9 bases are a match to TRBD1. Germline V gene data show CDR1 as MNHEY and CDR2 as SVGAGI. The V and J ends lost 2 bases and 3 bases, in that order; junction bases with no gene match: 4. The CDR3 runs 16 residues.

The sample holds a few counts of this clone. The chain uses TRBV6-5 and TRBJ1-2; TRBD1 matches at 7 bases. Germline trimming cut 6 bases from V and 4 bases from J; bases unmatched to any gene: 8. The CDR3 covers 14 residues. From germline, CDR1 is MNHEY and CDR2 SVGAGI. The CDR3 is CASSNDRAAYGYTF. CDR3 DNA: TGTGCCAGCAGCAACGACAGGGCGGCCTATGGCTACACCTTC.

This sequence joins TRBV3-1 (or the pseudogene TRBV3-2) and TRBJ1-3, with D unresolved. CDR1 and CDR2 (germline): LGHDT, YNNKEL (reference sequence). The CDR3 is 12 residues long. Trimming took off 6 bases at V and 3 bases at J, with 6 bases between the two ends. CDR3 DNA sequence: TGTGCCAGCAGTTCTTTTGGAAACACCATATATTTT. Translation gives CASSSFGNTIYF.

This clone has only one observation. The chain joins TRBV3-1 (or the pseudogene TRBV3-2) to TRBJ2-3; a possible D gene is TRBD1 (6 bases). The CDR3 length is 14 residues. V dropped 7 bases and J dropped 4 bases, with 15 bases sitting between them. Per germline, CDR1 LGHDT and CDR2 YNNKEL (reference sequence). In nucleotides, the CDR3 is TGTGCCAGCATCCGAGGGGGTCAGGCAGATACGCAGTATTTT. Translation gives CASIRGGQADTQYF.

The chain couples TRBV11-2 to TRBJ1-2; D is unclear. Trimming shortened V by 1 base and J by 4 bases, and 10 bases separated the two germline ends. The germline CDR1 and CDR2 sequences are SGHAT and FQNNGV. This CDR3 has 14 residues. The CDR3: CASSLGLLSYGYTF. CDR3 nucleotide sequence: TGTGCCAGCAGCTTAGGCCTACTGAGCTATGGCTACACCTTC.

This rearrangement joins TRBV18 to TRBJ2-6; tentatively, D is TRBD2 (5 bases). The germline gives CDR1 KGHSH, CDR2 LQKENI. V gave up 6 bases and J gave up 7 bases, with 16 bases separating them. There are 15 residues in the CDR3. The CDR3 DNA follows: TGTGCCAGCTCCCAGAGTCCTAGCAAAGCCAACGTCCTGACTTTC. It encodes CASSQSPSKANVLTF.

This chain connects TRBV11-1 to TRBJ2-1, with a possible D match to TRBD2 (5 bases). The CDR3 loop spans 16 amino acids. Trimming left V 2 bases short and J 5 bases short, with 16 bases between. Germline CDR1 reads SGHAT; CDR2 reads FQDESV (reference sequence). CDR3 amino acids: CASSLLAPQLHNEQFF. CDR3 nucleotides: TGTGCCAGCAGCTTACTAGCTCCCCAATTACACAATGAGCAGTTCTTC. Variable domain in full (rest from reference TRBV11-1 and TRBJ2-1): EAEVAQSPRYKITEKSQAVAFWCDPISGHATLYWYRQILGQGPELLVQFQDESVVDDSQLPKDRFSAERLKGVDSTLKIQPAELGDSAMYLCASSLLAPQLHNEQFFGPGTRLTVL.

The J gene is TRBJ2-4, the V gene TRBV5-1; D is possibly TRBD2 (7 bases). V shed 4 bases and J shed 8 bases, with 19 bases lying between them. Germline V CDR1 and CDR2: SGHRS, YFSETQ. The CDR3 consists of 15 residues. The CDR3 loop reads CASSPSGGPSDIQYF. DNA of the CDR3: TGCGCCAGCAGCCCCTCCGGGGGGCCCTCCGACATTCAGTACTTC.

The V gene is TRBV6-5, the J gene TRBJ1-1; a weak D match, TRBD1 (6 bases). Germline loops: CDR1 MNHEY, CDR2 SVGAGI. The CDR3 sequence is 15 residues long. V was shortened by 4 bases and J by 4 bases, with 16 bases between the two germline ends. CDR3 DNA sequence: TGTGCCAGCAGTTCCGCAGGGGAAAGGGGCACTGAAGCTTTCTTT. Protein product: CASSSAGERGTEAFF.

This clone was recorded only once. The chain joins TRBV19 to TRBJ1-4; TRBD1 agrees at 8 bases. In germline, CDR1 is LNHDA, CDR2 SQIVND (reference sequence). The trim removed 3 bases at V and 8 bases at J, leaving 8 bases unmatched. This CDR3 comprises 15 residues. CDR3 bases: TGTGCCAGTAGTATCGCGACAGGGGACAGAGAAAAACTGTTTTTT. Translated: CASSIATGDREKLFF. The variable domain in full, completed from reference TRBV19 and TRBJ1-4, reads DGGITQSPKYLFRKEGQNVTLSCEQNLNHDAMYWYRQDPGQGLRLIYYSQIVNDFQKGDIAEGYSVSREKKESFPLTVTSAQKNPTAFYLCASSIATGDREKLFFGSGTQLSVL.